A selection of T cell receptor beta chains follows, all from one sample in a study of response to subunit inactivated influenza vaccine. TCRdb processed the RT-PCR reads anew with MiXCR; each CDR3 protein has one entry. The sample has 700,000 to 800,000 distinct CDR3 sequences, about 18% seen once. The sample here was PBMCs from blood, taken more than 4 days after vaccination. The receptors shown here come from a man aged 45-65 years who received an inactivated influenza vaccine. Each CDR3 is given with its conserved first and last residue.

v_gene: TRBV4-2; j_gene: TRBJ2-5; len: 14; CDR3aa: CASSPSLAGETQYF
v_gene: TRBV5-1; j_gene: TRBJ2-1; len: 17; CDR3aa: CASSLGGLARIYNEQFF
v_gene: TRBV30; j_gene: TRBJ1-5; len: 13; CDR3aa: CAWSVTGDQPQHF
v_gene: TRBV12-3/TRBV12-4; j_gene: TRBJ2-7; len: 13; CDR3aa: CASSFTRGGEQYF
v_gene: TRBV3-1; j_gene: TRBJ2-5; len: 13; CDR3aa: CASRRTTKETQYF
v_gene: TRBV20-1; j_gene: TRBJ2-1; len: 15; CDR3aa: CSARDRLLTYNERFF
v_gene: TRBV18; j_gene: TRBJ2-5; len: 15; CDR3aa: CASSPNPGGAETQYF
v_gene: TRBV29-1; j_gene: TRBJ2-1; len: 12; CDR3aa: CSVPKGTGEQFF
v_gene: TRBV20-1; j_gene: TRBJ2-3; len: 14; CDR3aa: CSASLAGGSDTQYF
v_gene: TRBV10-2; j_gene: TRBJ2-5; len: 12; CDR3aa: CASSVFQETQYF
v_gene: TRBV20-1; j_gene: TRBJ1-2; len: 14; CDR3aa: CSARRDRGDCGYTF
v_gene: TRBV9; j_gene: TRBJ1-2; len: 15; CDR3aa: CASSVDPGGTYGYTF
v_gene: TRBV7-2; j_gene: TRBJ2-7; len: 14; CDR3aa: CASSSSRGPYEQYF
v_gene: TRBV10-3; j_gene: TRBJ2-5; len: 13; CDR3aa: CAIGKSPQETQYF
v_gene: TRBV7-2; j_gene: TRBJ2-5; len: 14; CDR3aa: CASSLGLVSETQYF
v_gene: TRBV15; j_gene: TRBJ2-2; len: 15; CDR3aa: CATSPDRTVTGELFF
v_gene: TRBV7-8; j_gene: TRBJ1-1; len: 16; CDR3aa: CASSPPYASLNTEAFF
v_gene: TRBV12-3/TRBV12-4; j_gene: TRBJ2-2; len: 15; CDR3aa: CASTLGTSDSGELFF
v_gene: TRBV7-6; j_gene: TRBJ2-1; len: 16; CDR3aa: CASSFGIAGGPNEQFF
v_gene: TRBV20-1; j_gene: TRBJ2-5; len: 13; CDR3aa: CSARKWLLETQYF
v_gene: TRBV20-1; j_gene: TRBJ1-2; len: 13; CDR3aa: CSAIGTVNYGYTF
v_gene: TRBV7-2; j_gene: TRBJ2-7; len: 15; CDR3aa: CASSLASGESYEQYF
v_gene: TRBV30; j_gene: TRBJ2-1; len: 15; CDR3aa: CAGRLAGGTLGEQFF
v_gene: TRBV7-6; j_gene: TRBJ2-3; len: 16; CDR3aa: CASSLPYSGRIDTQYF
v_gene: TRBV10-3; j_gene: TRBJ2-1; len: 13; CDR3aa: CAITGAGYNEQFF
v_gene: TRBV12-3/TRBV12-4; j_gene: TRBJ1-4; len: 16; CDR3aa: CASSPTTGWASEKLFF
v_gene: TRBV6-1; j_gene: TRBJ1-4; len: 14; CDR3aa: CASRPGGGREKLFF
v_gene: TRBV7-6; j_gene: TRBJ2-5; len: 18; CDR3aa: CASSPTPGRQDGGETQYF
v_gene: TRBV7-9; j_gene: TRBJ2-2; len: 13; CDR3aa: CASRDSTSGELFF
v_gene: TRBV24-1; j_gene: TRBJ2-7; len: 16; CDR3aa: CATSDLDGTGRYEQYF
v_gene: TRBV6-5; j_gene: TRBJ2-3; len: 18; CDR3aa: CASSYDPQAGGAVDTQYF
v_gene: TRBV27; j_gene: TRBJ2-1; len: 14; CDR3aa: CASSLLGDLNEQFF
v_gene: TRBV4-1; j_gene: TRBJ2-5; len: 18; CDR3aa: CASSQPIAGVGLRGTQYF
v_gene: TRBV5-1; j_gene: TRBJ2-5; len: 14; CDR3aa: CASSLGQGAFGQYF
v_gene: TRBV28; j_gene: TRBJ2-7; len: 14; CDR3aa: CASSPAGGLYEQYF
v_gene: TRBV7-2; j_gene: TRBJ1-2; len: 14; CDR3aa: CASSLGFRGVRYTF
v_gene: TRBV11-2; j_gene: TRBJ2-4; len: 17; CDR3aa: CASSLDLHPRAKNIQYF
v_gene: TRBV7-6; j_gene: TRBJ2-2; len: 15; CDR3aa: CASSQPGQLNGELFF
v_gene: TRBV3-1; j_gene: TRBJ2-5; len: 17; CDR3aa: CASSQYKGTQGGETQYF
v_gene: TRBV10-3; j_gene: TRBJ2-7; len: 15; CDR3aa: CAISESRPTGYEQYF
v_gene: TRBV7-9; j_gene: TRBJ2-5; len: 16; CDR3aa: CASSPGLADSQETQYF
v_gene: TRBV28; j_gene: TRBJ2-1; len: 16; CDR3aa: CASSLFAGGAYNEQFF
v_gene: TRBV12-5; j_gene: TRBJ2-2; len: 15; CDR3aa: CASGPGLADTGELFF
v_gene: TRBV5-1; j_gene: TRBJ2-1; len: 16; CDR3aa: CASSTGTSGNYNEQFF
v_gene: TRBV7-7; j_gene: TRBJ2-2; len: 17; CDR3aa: CASSLASTGPVSGELFF
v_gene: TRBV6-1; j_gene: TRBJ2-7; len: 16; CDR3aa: CASRDRGQTRGYEQYF
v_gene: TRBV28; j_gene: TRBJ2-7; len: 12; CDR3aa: CASRFPGTGFDF
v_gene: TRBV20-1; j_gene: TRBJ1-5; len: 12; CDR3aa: CSAYDRNQPQHF
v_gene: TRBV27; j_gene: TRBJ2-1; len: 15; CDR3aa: CASSPGTSGYNEQFF
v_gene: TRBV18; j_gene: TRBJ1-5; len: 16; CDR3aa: CASSPRGQGGNQPQHF
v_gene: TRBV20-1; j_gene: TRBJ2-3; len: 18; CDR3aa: CSAADVATSGRVTDTQYF
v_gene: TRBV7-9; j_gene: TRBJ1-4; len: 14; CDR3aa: CASSSPRRAEKLFF
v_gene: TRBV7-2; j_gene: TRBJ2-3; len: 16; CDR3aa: CASSLNALSTGDTQYF
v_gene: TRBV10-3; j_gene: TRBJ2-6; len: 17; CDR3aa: CAISESQGAAGANVLTF
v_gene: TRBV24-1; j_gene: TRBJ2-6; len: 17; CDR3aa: CATSATGQFSGANVLTF